Below are 31 T cell receptor beta chains sequenced from a single sample in a study of T cell responses to AZD1222 COVID-19 vaccine. TCRdb's copy holds only in-frame clones and misses some; the assay was immunoSEQ multiplex PCR. The profile covers about 88,000 clones, with approximately 91% appearing a single time and around 3.5% taken by the ten largest. The specimen comprised peripheral blood, sampled on day 0 of AZD1222 vaccination. These receptor sequences come from an adult in good health.

The CDR3 bases are TGTGCCAGTCGACTCGGACAGGGGGACGCTTTCTTT. Its protein is CASRLGQGDAFF. The rearrangement links TRBV19 to TRBJ1-1; 10 positions match TRBD1. This CDR3 spans 12 amino acids. Germline CDR1 reads LNHDA; CDR2 reads SQIVND (reference sequence). V lost 8 bases, J lost 11 bases, and 8 bases stayed unmatched.

This chain uses TRBV10-3 with TRBJ2-7; no definite D call. The germline V gene encodes CDR1 ENHRY and CDR2 SYGVKD. The length of the CDR3 is 13 residues. V lost 11 bases, J lost 2 bases, and 16 bases lay in between. The CDR3 DNA reads as TGTGCCCATGCCCAGGAACGGACCTACGAGCAGTACTTC. This gives the protein CAHAQERTYEQYF.

The chain joins TRBV4-1 to TRBJ1-1; D is perhaps TRBD1 (5 bases). Germline assignment: CDR1 MGHRA and CDR2 YSYEKL. The V and J ends lost 0 bases and 5 bases respectively, with 13 bases between them. CDR3 length equals 15 residues. CDR3 protein: CASSQDPLQGTEAFF. The DNA of the CDR3 is TGCGCCAGCAGCCAAGATCCCCTTCAGGGAACTGAAGCTTTCTTT.

The chain joins TRBV27 to TRBJ2-7; 12 bases line up with TRBD2. CDR1 is MNHEY and CDR2 is SMNVEV in the germline V gene (reference sequence). After removal of 6 bases from V and 3 bases from J, the junction contained 6 bases not matched to a gene. The CDR3 is 15 amino acids. This CDR3 is CASRETSGGNYEQYF. In nucleotides, the CDR3 is TGTGCCAGCAGAGAAACTAGCGGGGGGAACTACGAGCAGTACTTC.

The chain carries TRBV6-5 and TRBJ2-5, with D uncertain. The CDR3 runs 11 residues. Germline V gene sequence: CDR1 MNHEY, CDR2 SVGAGI. V was shortened by 9 bases and J by 3 bases, with 8 bases between the two germline ends. The CDR3 bases are TGTGCCAGTAAACGGGAAGAGACCCAGTACTTC. Translating gives CASKREETQYF.

The chain links TRBV7-9 to TRBJ2-3; TRBD1 agrees at 12 bases. The CDR3 totals 16 residues. V was pared by 5 bases and J by 1 base, with 4 bases of the junction left unmatched. Germline V gene sequence: CDR1 SEHNR, CDR2 FQNEAQ (reference sequence). CDR3 nucleotide sequence: TGTGCCAGCAGCCTAGGGACAGGGGGCGGCACAGATACGCAGTATTTT. It yields the protein CASSLGTGGGTDTQYF.

The V call is TRBV5-1, the J call TRBJ2-7, with D possibly being TRBD2 (5 bases). V was shortened by 3 bases and J by 1 base, with 8 bases between the two germline ends. Germline CDR1 is SGHRS and CDR2 is YFSETQ. CDR3 length equals 13 residues. CDR3 bases: TGCGCCAGCAGCTGGACGGGATCCTACGAGCAGTACTTC. Translating gives CASSWTGSYEQYF.

This rearrangement joins TRBV2 to TRBJ1-1; D is undetermined. Looked up from germline, CDR1 is SNHLY and CDR2 is FYNNEI. Between the trimmed V and J ends, which lost 6 bases and 0 bases, there was a span of 14 bases. The CDR3 consists of 15 residues. The DNA of the CDR3 is TGTGCCAGCAGCCTAATTTCGTACATGAACACTGAAGCTTTCTTT. Translation gives CASSLISYMNTEAFF.

The chain combines TRBV7-2 with TRBJ2-3; D not resolved. Trimming took 3 bases from V and 2 from J, leaving 9 bases between them. CDR3 length equals 14 residues. In germline, CDR1 is SGHTA, CDR2 FQGNSA. DNA of the CDR3: TGTGCCAGCAGCTTGACTGGGAACACAGATACGCAGTATTTT. It codes for CASSLTGNTDTQYF.

V is TRBV7-6 and J is TRBJ2-1; 8 bases are shared with TRBD2. Germline values: CDR1 SGHVS, CDR2 FNYEAQ. The CDR3 totals 17 residues. The ends lost 4 bases at V and 9 bases at J; junction bases unmatched: 17. CDR3 nucleotides: TGTGCCAGCAGCTCGTTTTCGAGCGGGGGCATTGTCAGTGAGCAGTTCTTC. Translating gives CASSSFSSGGIVSEQFF.

A few counts support this clone. This chain links TRBV7-3 with TRBJ2-3; possible D gene TRBD2, 5 bases. Germline CDR1 SGHTA, CDR2 FQGTGA. The CDR3 sequence is 15 residues long. The V end lost 5 bases, the J end lost 6 bases, and 18 bases lay between the germline ends. CDR3 amino acids: CASSAQPGEIDTQYF. CDR3 nucleotide sequence: TGTGCCAGCAGCGCCCAACCCGGGGAGATCGATACGCAGTATTTT.

A note on this clone: Other DNA sequences in the sample encode the same CDR3. CDR3 sequence reads: CASSQVPGGNQPQHF. CDR3 in DNA: TGCGCCAGCAGCCAAGTACCAGGTGGCAATCAGCCCCAGCATTTT. The V call is TRBV4-3, the J call TRBJ1-5; D remains unclear. Per the germline V gene, CDR1 is LGHNA and CDR2 is YSLEER. Between the trimmed V and J ends, which lost 1 base and 2 bases, there was a span of 9 bases. The CDR3 is made up of 15 amino acids.

The genes are TRBV5-1 and TRBJ1-2; 12 nucleotides agree with TRBD1. CDR1 and CDR2 (germline): SGHRS, YFSETQ. The CDR3 covers 14 residues. V shed 4 bases, J shed 13 bases, and the junction held 11 bases outside the gene matches. The CDR3 nucleotides read TGCGCCAGCAGCCCGGGGACAGGGGGCGTATTTGGCACCTTC. The encoded protein is CASSPGTGGVFGTF.

This chain uses TRBV28 with TRBJ1-5; tentative D call: TRBD1 (5 bases). This CDR3 contains 13 residues. Looked up from germline, CDR1 is MDHEN and CDR2 is SYDVKM. The germline V and J ends were trimmed by 4 bases and 3 bases, with 7 bases remaining between them. CDR3: CASSWGFNQPQHF. CDR3 bases: TGTGCCAGCAGTTGGGGGTTCAATCAGCCCCAGCATTTT.

The chain joins TRBV6-4 to TRBJ2-3, with 8 bases aligning to TRBD2. Germline CDR1 and CDR2: MRHNA and SNTAGT. This CDR3 comprises 14 residues. The ends lost 4 bases at V and 3 bases at J; junction bases unmatched: 3. The CDR3 coding sequence is TGTGCCAGCAGTGCCCGGGGGGGGACAGATACGCAGTATTTT. Amino acid sequence: CASSARGGTDTQYF.

The rearrangement joins TRBV6-5 to TRBJ1-5; D remains ambiguous. Trimming removed 4 bases from V and 4 bases from J, with 5 bases in between. CDR1 and CDR2 (germline): MNHEY, SVGAGI. There are 12 residues in the CDR3. The CDR3 nucleotides read TGTGCCAGCAGTTCCGGAAATCAGCCCCAGCATTTT. Its translation: CASSSGNQPQHF.

The J gene is TRBJ1-1, the V gene TRBV3-1 (or the pseudogene TRBV3-2), with 7 bases fitting TRBD1. V gave up 4 bases and J gave up 3 bases; unmatched junction bases: 8. CDR3 length: 15 amino acids. The germline V gene has CDR1 LGHDT and CDR2 YNNKEL (reference sequence). In DNA, the CDR3 is TGTGCCAGCAGCCGTATGGGACAGTTGGACACTGAAGCTTTCTTT. It translates to CASSRMGQLDTEAFF.

The J gene is TRBJ1-5, the V gene TRBV6-5; D is unresolved. This CDR3 has 12 residues. V lost 4 bases, J lost 4 bases, and 5 bases lay in between. Germline values: CDR1 MNHEY, CDR2 SVGAGI. The CDR3 nucleotides read TGTGCCAGCAGTTCCCCGAATCAGCCCCAGCATTTT. Its protein product is CASSSPNQPQHF.

The chain joins TRBV7-8 to TRBJ2-2; D perhaps matches TRBD1 (5 bases). Germline V lookup: CDR1 SGHVS, CDR2 FQNEAQ. There are 13 residues in the CDR3. With 5 bases removed from V and 6 bases from J, the gap between germline ends came to 10 bases. CDR3 in DNA: TGTGCCAGCAGCCAGGACAACTCCGGGGAGCTGTTTTTT. This gives the protein CASSQDNSGELFF.

This clone has more than one count but fewer than ten. V and J are TRBV4-3 and TRBJ1-1, with 7 bases fitting TRBD1. Germline CDR1 reads LGHNA; CDR2 reads YSLEER. After removal of 1 base from V and 6 bases from J, the junction contained 5 bases not matched to a gene. The CDR3 is 14 residues long. The CDR3 DNA reads TGCGCCAGCAGCCAAGTGTCGACAGGGTCTGAAGCTTTCTTT. This translates into CASSQVSTGSEAFF.

The rearrangement joins TRBV6-1 to TRBJ1-6, with D perhaps TRBD1 (6 bases). The V and J ends lost 9 bases and 7 bases respectively, with 16 bases between them. The CDR3 has 14 amino acids. Germline loops: CDR1 MNHNS, CDR2 SASEGT. The CDR3 sequence is CASSLGGTNSPLHF. As DNA, the CDR3 is TGTGCCAGTTCTCTCGGAGGGACAAATTCACCCCTCCACTTT.

CDR3 loop: CASSLRGLDRAFTEAFF. DNA for the CDR3: TGTGCCAGCAGCTTGCGAGGGCTTGACAGGGCATTCACTGAAGCTTTCTTT. The J gene is TRBJ1-1, the V gene TRBV5-4; the match to TRBD1 covers 7 bases. The ends lost 1 base at V and 4 bases at J; junction bases unmatched: 13. Germline V gene data show CDR1 as SGHNT and CDR2 as YYREEE (reference sequence). The CDR3 has 17 residues.

The chain uses TRBV12-3 or TRBV12-4 and TRBJ1-1; D is uncertain. CDR3 length: 13 amino acids. The V end lost 6 bases, the J end lost 1 base, and 9 bases lay between the germline ends. The DNA of the CDR3 is TGTGCCAGCAGCAACCGGGCGAACACTGAAGCTTTCTTT. Translation: CASSNRANTEAFF.

Here the CDR3 DNA reads TGTGCCAGCAGTGAATACGAACGGACAGCTAATGAGCAGTTCTTC. Amino acid sequence: CASSEYERTANEQFF. The V gene is TRBV25-1, the J gene TRBJ2-1, with D possibly TRBD1 on 6 matching bases. Germline lookup yields CDR1 MGHDK and CDR2 SYGVNS. The V gene lost 0 bases and the J gene lost 7 bases, with 13 bases spanning the gap. This CDR3 has 15 residues.

This sequence joins TRBV13 and TRBJ2-7; no firm D call. V lost 7 bases to trimming and J lost 4 bases, with 20 bases between them. This CDR3 spans 15 amino acids. The germline V gene has CDR1 PRHDT and CDR2 FYEKMQ (reference sequence). DNA for the CDR3: TGTGCCAGCACCCTGAGTCACAGTGGGGAATACGAGCAGTACTTC. Protein: CASTLSHSGEYEQYF.

This chain joins TRBV7-9 and TRBJ1-2, with no clear D. With 3 bases removed from V and 2 bases from J, the gap between germline ends came to 10 bases. CDR3 size: 14 residues. Germline V gene sequence: CDR1 SEHNR, CDR2 FQNEAQ (reference sequence). Here the CDR3 DNA reads TGTGCCAGCAGCTTCGGGCGGACGAACTATGGCTACACCTTC. Amino acid sequence: CASSFGRTNYGYTF.

This chain connects TRBV5-4 to TRBJ2-3, with 12 bases identical to TRBD2. The germline gives CDR1 SGHNT, CDR2 YYREEE (reference sequence). This CDR3 is built from 16 residues. With 4 bases clipped from V and 2 bases from J, the junction kept 5 bases outside the gene matches. The CDR3 spells CASSPLAGGNTDTQYF. As DNA, the CDR3 is TGTGCCAGCAGCCCACTAGCGGGGGGCAACACAGATACGCAGTATTTT.

This sequence joins TRBV11-2 and TRBJ1-2; D call uncertain. The V gene's germline CDR1 is SGHAT and CDR2 FQNNGV. V lost 4 bases to trimming and J lost 1 base, with 10 bases between them. The CDR3 contains 14 residues. The CDR3 nucleotides read TGTGCCAGCAGCTCTTATATGAATAACTATGGCTACACCTTC. This encodes CASSSYMNNYGYTF.

This clone showed up just a few times. The gene calls are TRBV5-6 and TRBJ2-1; 7 bases match TRBD2. The CDR3 runs 19 residues. Germline loops: CDR1 SGHDT, CDR2 YYEEEE. The J segment lost 2 bases and the V segment lost 1 base, leaving 15 bases of the junction unmatched. The CDR3 loop reads CASSLNMVGRGRPYNEQFF. In DNA form, the CDR3 reads TGTGCCAGCAGCTTGAACATGGTTGGGAGGGGACGCCCCTACAATGAGCAGTTCTTC.

The sample holds a few counts of this clone. The chain employs TRBV7-2 and TRBJ1-2; no clear D gene. The germline V gene encodes CDR1 SGHTA and CDR2 FQGNSA. CDR3 length: 14 residues. V lost 6 bases, J lost 2 bases, and 13 bases lay in between. The CDR3 DNA reads as TGTGCCAGCAGTTCCAGGAGAGGGAACTATGGCTACACCTTC. Translated: CASSSRRGNYGYTF. Based on the CDR3 plus reference TRBV7-2 and TRBJ1-2, the full variable domain is GAGVSQSPSNKVTEKGKDVELRCDPISGHTALYWYRQSLGQGLEFLIYFQGNSAPDKSGLPSDRFSAERTGGSVSTLTIQRTQQEDSAVYLCASSSRRGNYGYTFGSGTRLTVV.

The chain uses TRBV6-1 and TRBJ2-7, with D hard to call. This CDR3 region has 14 residues. Germline V gene sequence: CDR1 MNHNS, CDR2 SASEGT. V dropped 1 base and J dropped 0 bases, with 7 bases sitting between them. Here the CDR3 reads CASSEDGLSYEQYF. The CDR3 coding sequence is TGTGCCAGCAGTGAAGACGGTCTCTCCTACGAGCAGTACTTC.